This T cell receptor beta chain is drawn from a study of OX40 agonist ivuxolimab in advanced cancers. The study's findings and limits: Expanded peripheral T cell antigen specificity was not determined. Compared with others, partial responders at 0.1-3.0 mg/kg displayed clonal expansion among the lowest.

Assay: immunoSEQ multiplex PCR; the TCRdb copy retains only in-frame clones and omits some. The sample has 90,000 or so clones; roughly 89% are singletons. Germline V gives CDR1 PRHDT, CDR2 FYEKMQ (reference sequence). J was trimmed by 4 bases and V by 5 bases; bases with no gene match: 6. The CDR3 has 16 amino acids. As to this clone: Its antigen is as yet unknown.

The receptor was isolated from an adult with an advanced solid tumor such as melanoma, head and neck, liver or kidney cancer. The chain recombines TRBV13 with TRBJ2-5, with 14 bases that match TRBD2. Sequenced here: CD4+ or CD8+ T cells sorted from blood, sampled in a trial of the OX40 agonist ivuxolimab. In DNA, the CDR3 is TGTGCCAGCAGCACGAGACTAGCGGGAGGGAGAGAGACCCAGTACTTC. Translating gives CASSTRLAGGRETQYF.